This T cell receptor (beta chain) was recorded in a study of somatic mutations in cytotoxic T cells in rheumatoid arthritis. With 3 bases clipped from V and 5 bases from J, the junction kept 7 bases outside the gene matches. This CDR3 contains 15 residues. Germline V gene data show CDR1 as SNHLY and CDR2 as FYNNEI. Profiled with immunoSEQ multiplex PCR; TCRdb holds only in-frame clones, not every one. The sample consists of tens of thousands of clones, roughly four fifths of them appearing once. Sequencing was carried out using CD8+ T cells sorted from blood. This sequence joins TRBV2 and TRBJ2-7; 10 nucleotides agree with TRBD1. This clonotype was obtained from an adult with rheumatoid arthritis. The CDR3: CASSDRWDRGHEQYF. CDR3 in DNA: TGTGCCAGCAGTGATCGGTGGGACAGGGGACACGAGCAGTACTTC.